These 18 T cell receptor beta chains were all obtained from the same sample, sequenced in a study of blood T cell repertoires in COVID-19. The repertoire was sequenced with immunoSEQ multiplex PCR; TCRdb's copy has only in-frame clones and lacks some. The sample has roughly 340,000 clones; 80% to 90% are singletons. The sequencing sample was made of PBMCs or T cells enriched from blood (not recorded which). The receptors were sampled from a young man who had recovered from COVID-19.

CDR3 in DNA: TGTGCCGAAAGGGAGCTGAACACTGAAGCTTTCTTT. Amino acid sequence: CAERELNTEAFF. This chain uses TRBV6-5 with TRBJ1-1, with D unclear. V was clipped by 11 bases and J by 0 bases, with 10 bases between them. The CDR3 loop spans 12 amino acids. The germline V gene encodes CDR1 MNHEY and CDR2 SVGAGI.

In DNA, the CDR3 is TGTGCCATCAGTTACAGGTCTGACACTGAAGCTTTCTTT. This translates into CAISYRSDTEAFF. V usage is TRBV10-3 and J usage is TRBJ1-1, with D tentatively TRBD1 (5 bases). Deletions cut 5 bases from V and 3 bases from J, with 10 bases between. The CDR3 extends over 13 amino acids. The germline gives CDR1 ENHRY, CDR2 SYGVKD.

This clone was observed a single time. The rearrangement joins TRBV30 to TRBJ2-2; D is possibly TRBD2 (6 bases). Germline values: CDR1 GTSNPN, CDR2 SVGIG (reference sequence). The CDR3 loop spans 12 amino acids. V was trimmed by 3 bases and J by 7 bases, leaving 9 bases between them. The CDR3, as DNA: TGTGCCTGGAGCCGGGGGATCGGGGAGCTGTTTTTT. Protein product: CAWSRGIGELFF.

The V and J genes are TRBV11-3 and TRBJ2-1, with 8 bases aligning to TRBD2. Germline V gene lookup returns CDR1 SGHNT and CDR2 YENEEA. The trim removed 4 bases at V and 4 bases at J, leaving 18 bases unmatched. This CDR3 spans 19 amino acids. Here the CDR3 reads CASSSASGSLLTGYNEQFF. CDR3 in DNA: TGTGCCAGCAGCTCGGCTAGCGGGTCTCTTCTTACGGGGTACAATGAGCAGTTCTTC.

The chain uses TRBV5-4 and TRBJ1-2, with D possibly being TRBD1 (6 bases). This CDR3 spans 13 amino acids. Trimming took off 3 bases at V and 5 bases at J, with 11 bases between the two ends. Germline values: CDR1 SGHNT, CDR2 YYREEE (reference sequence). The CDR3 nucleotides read TGTGCCAGCAGCTCCACAGGGTGGTATGGCTACACCTTC. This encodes CASSSTGWYGYTF.

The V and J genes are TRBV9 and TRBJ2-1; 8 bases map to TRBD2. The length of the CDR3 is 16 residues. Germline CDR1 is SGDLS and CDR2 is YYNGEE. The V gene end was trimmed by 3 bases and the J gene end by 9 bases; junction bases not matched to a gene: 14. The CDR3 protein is CASSGMGSGRRSEQFF. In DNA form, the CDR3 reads TGTGCCAGCAGCGGCATGGGGAGCGGGAGAAGGAGTGAGCAGTTCTTC.

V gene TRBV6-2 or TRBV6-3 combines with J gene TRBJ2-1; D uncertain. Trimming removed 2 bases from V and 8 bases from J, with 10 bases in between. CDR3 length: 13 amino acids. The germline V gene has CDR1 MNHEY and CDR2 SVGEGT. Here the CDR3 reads CASSYLLRHEQFF. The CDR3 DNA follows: TGTGCCAGCAGTTACCTCCTGCGCCATGAGCAGTTCTTC.

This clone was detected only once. CDR3 nucleotides: TGTGCCAGTAGTATTAGCGGCTTAGTTAACACTGAAGCTTTCTTT. Translating it yields CASSISGLVNTEAFF. The V gene is TRBV19, the J gene TRBJ1-1, with unresolved D. V was clipped by 3 bases and J by 2 bases, with 13 bases between them. Germline loops: CDR1 LNHDA, CDR2 SQIVND (reference sequence). The CDR3 consists of 15 residues. Complete variable domain (other parts from reference TRBV19 and TRBJ1-1): DGGITQSPKYLFRKEGQNVTLSCEQNLNHDAMYWYRQDPGQGLRLIYYSQIVNDFQKGDIAEGYSVSREKKESFPLTVTSAQKNPTAFYLCASSISGLVNTEAFFGQGTRLTVV.

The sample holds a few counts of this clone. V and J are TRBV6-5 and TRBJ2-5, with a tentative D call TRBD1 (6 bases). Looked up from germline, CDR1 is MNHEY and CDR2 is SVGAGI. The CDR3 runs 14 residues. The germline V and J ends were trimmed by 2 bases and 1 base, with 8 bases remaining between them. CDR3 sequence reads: CASSYQDSQETQYF. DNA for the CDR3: TGTGCCAGCAGTTACCAGGACAGCCAAGAGACCCAGTACTTC.

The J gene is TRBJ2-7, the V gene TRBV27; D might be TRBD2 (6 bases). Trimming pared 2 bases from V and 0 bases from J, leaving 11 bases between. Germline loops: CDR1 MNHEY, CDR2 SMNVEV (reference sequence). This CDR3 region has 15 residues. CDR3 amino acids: CASSLRGFPSYEQYF. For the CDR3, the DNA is TGTGCCAGCAGTTTACGGGGGTTCCCCTCCTACGAGCAGTACTTC.

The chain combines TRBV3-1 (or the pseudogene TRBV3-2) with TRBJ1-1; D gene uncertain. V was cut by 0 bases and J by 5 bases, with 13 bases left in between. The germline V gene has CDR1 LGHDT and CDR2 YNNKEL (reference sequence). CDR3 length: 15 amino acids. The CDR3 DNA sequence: TGTGCCAGCAGCCAAGAGAGTGGAGGTCGGACTGAAGCTTTCTTT. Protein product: CASSQESGGRTEAFF.

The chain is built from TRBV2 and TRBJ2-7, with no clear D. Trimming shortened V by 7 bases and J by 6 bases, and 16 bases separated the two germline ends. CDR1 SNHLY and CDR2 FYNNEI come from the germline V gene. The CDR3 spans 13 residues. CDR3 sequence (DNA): TGTGCCAGCAATGTTCGGGTTGTGGGCGAGCAGTACTTC. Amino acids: CASNVRVVGEQYF.

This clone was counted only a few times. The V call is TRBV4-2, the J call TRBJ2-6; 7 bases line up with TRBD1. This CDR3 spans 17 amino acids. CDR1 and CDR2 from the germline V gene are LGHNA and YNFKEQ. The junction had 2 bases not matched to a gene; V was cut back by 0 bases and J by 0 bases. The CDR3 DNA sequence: TGTGCCAGCAGCCAAGAAGGGACAGTCTCTGGGGCCAACGTCCTGACTTTC. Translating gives CASSQEGTVSGANVLTF.

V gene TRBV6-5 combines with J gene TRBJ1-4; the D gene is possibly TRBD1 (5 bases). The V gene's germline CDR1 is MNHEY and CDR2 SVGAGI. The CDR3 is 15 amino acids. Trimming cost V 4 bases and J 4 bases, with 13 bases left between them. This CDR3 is CASSSGGRVNEKLFF. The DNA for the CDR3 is TGTGCCAGCAGTTCAGGTGGCAGGGTTAATGAAAAACTGTTTTTT.

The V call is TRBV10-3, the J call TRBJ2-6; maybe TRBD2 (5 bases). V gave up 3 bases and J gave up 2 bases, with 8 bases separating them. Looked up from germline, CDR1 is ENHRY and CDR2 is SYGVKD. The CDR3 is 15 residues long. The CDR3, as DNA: TGTGCCATCAGTGATCCGGGAACTGGGGCCAACGTCCTGACTTTC. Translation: CAISDPGTGANVLTF.

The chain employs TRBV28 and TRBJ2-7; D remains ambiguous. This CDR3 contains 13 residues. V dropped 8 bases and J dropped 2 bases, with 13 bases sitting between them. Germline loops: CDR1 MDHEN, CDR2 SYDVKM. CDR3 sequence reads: CASLSGPTYEQYF. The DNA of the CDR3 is TGTGCCAGCCTGAGTGGGCCGACCTACGAGCAGTACTTC. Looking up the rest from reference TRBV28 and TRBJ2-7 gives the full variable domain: DVKVTQSSRYLVKRTGEKVFLECVQDMDHENMFWYRQDPGLGLRLIYFSYDVKMKEKGDIPEGYSVSREKKERFSLILESASTNQTSMYLCASLSGPTYEQYFGPGTRLTVT.

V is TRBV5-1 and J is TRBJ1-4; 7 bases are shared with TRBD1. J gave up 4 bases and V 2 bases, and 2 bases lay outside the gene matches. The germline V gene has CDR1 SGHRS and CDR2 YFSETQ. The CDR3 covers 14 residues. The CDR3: CASSLQGFNEKLFF. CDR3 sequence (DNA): TGCGCCAGCAGCTTACAGGGGTTTAATGAAAAACTGTTTTTT.

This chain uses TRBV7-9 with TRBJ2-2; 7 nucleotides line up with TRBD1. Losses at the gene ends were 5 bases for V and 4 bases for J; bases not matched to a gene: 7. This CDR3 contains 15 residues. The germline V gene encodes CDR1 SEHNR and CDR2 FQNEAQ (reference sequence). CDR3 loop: CASSLLGGSTGELFF. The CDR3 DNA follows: TGTGCCAGCAGCCTACTAGGGGGCTCCACCGGGGAGCTGTTTTTT.